Here is one T cell receptor (beta chain) with its context. A much more abundant neighbour one base away suggests this may be a read error. Via MiXCR, TCRdb re-called the 5' RACE reads, giving one row per CDR3 protein. Altogether tens of thousands of distinct CDR3 sequences are present, 10% to 13% being singletons, with the ten largest covering about 12%. This specimen comes from a study of T cells after yellow fever vaccination. The CDR3 is made up of 11 amino acids. V lost 7 bases and J 1 base, leaving 8 bases between the germline ends. CDR1 is GTSNPN and CDR2 is SVGIG in the germline V gene (reference sequence).

The source of this sequence is a man aged 18 to 29 who received the YFV17D yellow fever vaccine. The V and J genes are TRBV30 and TRBJ2-7; the D gene is possibly TRBD1 (5 bases). Specimen: PBMCs, either bulk or a sorted T-cell subset (CD4+, CD8+, memory, or dextramer-sorted; not recorded which), collected roughly 15 days after the first yellow fever vaccination. The CDR3 DNA follows: TGTGCCTTGGGGCAGTCCTACGAGCAGTACTTC. Amino acid sequence: CALGQSYEQYF. The full variable domain, its missing parts supplied by reference TRBV30 and TRBJ2-7, is SQTIHQWPATLVQPVGSPLSLECTVEGTSNPNLYWYRQAAGRGLQLLFYSVGIGQISSEVPQNLSASRPQDRQFILSSKKLLLSDSGFYLCALGQSYEQYFGPGTRLTVT.